This TCR beta chain was observed in a study of blood T cells in healthy people across ages. General study results and limits: Estimates drawn from one million T cells were deemed to understate diversity.

About this clonotype itself: What it recognizes is unknown.

J was trimmed by 1 base and V by 7 bases; bases with no gene match: 11. Germline CDR1 reads LNHDA; CDR2 reads SQIVND (reference sequence). CDR3 size: 16 residues. The donors, healthy Caucasians from Russia, were aged about 6 to 100. A second roughly 7 to 12 cycle PCR used barcoded and J-beta primers. Each CDR3 protein gets one entry after TCRdb re-called the 5' RACE reads with MiXCR. This sample carries about 1.4 million distinct CDR3 sequences, approximately 59% of them seen once, and the ten largest clones take more than 6%. The genes are TRBV19 and TRBJ2-3, with 7 bases aligning to TRBD1. The sample consisted of blood. This receptor was identified in a man younger than 30 in good health. CDR3 in amino acids: CASTLTQQGRTDTQYF. The CDR3 DNA follows: TGTGCCAGTACTCTAACCCAACAGGGGCGCACAGATACGCAGTATTTT.